The clone carrying this T cell receptor beta chain was detected a few times. What it binds is not known. The data were obtained in a study of beta chain features in type 1 diabetes. Study observations and caveats: Reads derived from cDNA could over-represent cells showing high TCR expression.

Sequencing targeted expressed TCRB transcripts, as all isolated RNA had been reverse transcribed. About 3.6 million reads were obtained on average from naive, central memory and regulatory T cell samples. Generated by immunoSEQ multiplex PCR, the TCRdb table keeps only in-frame clones and is missing some. The sample has 140,000 to 150,000 clones, roughly 50% seen once; the top ten hold under 0.5%. Each population that was sorted was more than 98% pure. The TCR was taken from a man between 18 and 35 years old in good health. The sequenced sample was Tregs from blood.

The CDR3 DNA is TGTGCCAGCAGAAAGAGGGATTTGCTGCTGAGTGGGGCCAACGTCCTGACTTTC. This translates into CASRKRDLLLSGANVLTF. V gene TRBV11-1 combines with J gene TRBJ2-6; a weak D match, TRBD2 (5 bases). V was pared by 6 bases and J by 3 bases, with 21 bases between. From germline, CDR1 is SGHAT and CDR2 FQDESV (reference sequence). The CDR3 loop spans 18 amino acids. The full variable domain, its missing parts supplied by reference TRBV11-1 and TRBJ2-6, is EAEVAQSPRYKITEKSQAVAFWCDPISGHATLYWYRQILGQGPELLVQFQDESVVDDSQLPKDRFSAERLKGVDSTLKIQPAELGDSAMYLCASRKRDLLLSGANVLTFGAGSRLTVL.